The 32 T cell receptor beta chains below all came from one sample that was sequenced in a study of graft-versus-host responses after intestinal transplantation. Antigens for these TCRs are unknown. Assay used: immunoSEQ multiplex PCR; TCRdb lists only in-frame clones, some missing. This table has roughly 100,000 clones, about 90% appearing once. The specimen comprised unstimulated CD4+ T cells sorted from spleen or lymph node cells, sampled before intestinal transplant. These receptors were collected from a human donor who received an intestinal transplant.

The chain recombines TRBV5-1 with TRBJ2-5; D may be TRBD1 (6 bases). The germline V gene encodes CDR1 SGHRS and CDR2 YFSETQ. The CDR3 covers 16 residues. Trimming pared 4 bases from V and 2 bases from J, leaving 18 bases between. The CDR3 reads CASSPRGAQGQETQYF. The CDR3 nucleotides are TGCGCCAGCAGCCCGCGTGGTGCCCAGGGGCAAGAGACCCAGTACTTC. The variable domain in full, completed from reference TRBV5-1 and TRBJ2-5, reads KAGVTQTPRYLIKTRGQQVTLSCSPISGHRSVSWYQQTPGQGLQFLFEYFSETQRNKGNFPGRFSGRQFSNSRSEMNVSTLELGDSALYLCASSPRGAQGQETQYFGPGTRLLVL.

The chain joins TRBV5-1 to TRBJ2-1; 10 bases align to TRBD1. There are 18 residues in the CDR3. Germline V gene sequence: CDR1 SGHRS, CDR2 YFSETQ. V shed 5 bases, J shed 2 bases, and the junction held 13 bases outside the gene matches. DNA of the CDR3: TGCGCCAGCAGTCAGACAGGGGGCGTTGCTGCGCCCTACAATGAGCAGTTCTTC. This translates into CASSQTGGVAAPYNEQFF.

The V and J genes are TRBV7-3 and TRBJ2-2; 7 bases agree with TRBD1. CDR1 and CDR2 from the germline V gene are SGHTA and FQGTGA. The CDR3 is 14 residues long. Germline trimming cut 1 base from V and 6 bases from J; bases unmatched to any gene: 2. CDR3 protein: CASSLIGQAGELFF. DNA for the CDR3: TGTGCCAGCAGCTTAATTGGACAGGCCGGGGAGCTGTTTTTT.

V usage is TRBV27 and J usage is TRBJ2-3, with 14 nucleotides matching TRBD2. The germline CDR1 and CDR2 sequences are MNHEY and SMNVEV (reference sequence). With 6 bases clipped from V and 1 base from J, the junction kept 15 bases outside the gene matches. This CDR3 is 20 amino acids long. The CDR3 DNA reads as TGTGCCAGCAGGCCAAGGGTTGGACTAGCGGGGGGTTATCGCACAGATACGCAGTATTTT. Translation: CASRPRVGLAGGYRTDTQYF.

The V and J genes are TRBV9 and TRBJ2-3, with 7 bases fitting TRBD1. CDR3 length: 15 amino acids. Unmatched junction bases numbered 7, after V lost 3 bases and J lost 3 bases. CDR1 and CDR2 from the germline V gene are SGDLS and YYNGEE. CDR3 region: CASSGTGTATDTQYF. For the CDR3, the DNA is TGTGCCAGCAGCGGGACCGGGACAGCGACAGATACGCAGTATTTT.

The chain carries TRBV5-1 and TRBJ2-1, with unresolved D. Germline CDR1 reads SGHRS; CDR2 reads YFSETQ. The CDR3 spans 15 residues. Trimming took 4 bases from V and 10 from J, leaving 21 bases between them. CDR3 nucleotides: TGCGCCAGCAGCCAGACACCTGACAACAGAAACGAGCAGTTCTTC. It specifies CASSQTPDNRNEQFF.

The chain carries TRBV14 and TRBJ2-7; the D gene is possibly TRBD1 (6 bases). The V end lost 1 base, the J end lost 5 bases, and 12 bases lay between the germline ends. The CDR3 loop spans 14 amino acids. The V gene's germline CDR1 is SGHDN and CDR2 FVKESK. CDR3 protein: CASSQAGARDEQYF. The CDR3 DNA follows: TGTGCCAGCAGCCAAGCAGGGGCGCGCGACGAGCAGTACTTC.

The gene calls are TRBV5-5 and TRBJ1-5; the D is unclear. This CDR3 spans 15 amino acids. Trimming removed 0 bases at V and 0 bases at J, with 7 bases between. The germline gives CDR1 SGHKS, CDR2 YYEKEE (reference sequence). Here the CDR3 DNA reads TGTGCCAGCAGCTTGGATGGACTTAGCAATCAGCCCCAGCATTTT. This encodes CASSLDGLSNQPQHF.

For the CDR3, the DNA is TGTGCCAGCAGCCCCTCAAGGGGGGGCACAGATACGCAGTATTTT. Translation: CASSPSRGGTDTQYF. This chain uses TRBV11-2 with TRBJ2-3; possibly TRBD1 or TRBD2 for D (6 bases each). Germline V gene lookup returns CDR1 SGHAT and CDR2 FQNNGV. V lost 5 bases and J 1 base, leaving 13 bases between the germline ends. The CDR3 length is 15 residues. Variable domain in full (rest from reference TRBV11-2 and TRBJ2-3): EAGVAQSPRYKIIEKRQSVAFWCNPISGHATLYWYQQILGQGPKLLIQFQNNGVVDDSQLPKDRFSAERLKGVDSTLKIQPAKLEDSAVYLCASSPSRGGTDTQYFGPGTRLTVL.

The chain carries TRBV7-2 and TRBJ1-6, with 10 bases lining up with TRBD1. Germline V lookup: CDR1 SGHTA, CDR2 FQGNSA. Unmatched junction bases numbered 6, after V lost 6 bases and J lost 7 bases. CDR3 length: 15 residues. CDR3 coding DNA: TGTGCCAGCAGGGGCCCGGGACAGGGGAATTCACCCCTCCACTTT. Translating it yields CASRGPGQGNSPLHF.

CDR3: CASSVEPSSGNTIYF. In DNA, the CDR3 is TGTGCCAGCAGCGTAGAACCTAGCTCTGGAAACACCATATATTTT. This chain connects TRBV9 to TRBJ1-3; D call uncertain. Germline V gene data show CDR1 as SGDLS and CDR2 as YYNGEE. Trimming took 0 bases from V and 0 from J, leaving 7 bases between them. This CDR3 has 15 residues. Filled out from reference TRBV9 and TRBJ1-3, the complete variable domain reads DSGVTQTPKHLITATGQRVTLRCSPRSGDLSVYWYQQSLDQGLQFLIQYYNGEERAKGNILERFSAQQFPDLHSELNLSSLELGDSALYFCASSVEPSSGNTIYFGEGSWLTVV.

J is TRBJ2-1 and V is TRBV5-4, with 7 bases fitting TRBD2. V trimming: 0 bases; J trimming: 9 bases; junction bases outside the gene matches: 12. The CDR3 runs to 16 residues. Germline CDR1 SGHNT, CDR2 YYREEE (reference sequence). The CDR3 reads CASSLGLAAGASEQFF. The CDR3 DNA reads TGTGCCAGCAGCTTGGGGCTAGCGGCGGGCGCAAGTGAGCAGTTCTTC.

The chain couples TRBV7-9 to TRBJ1-3; D not resolved. CDR3 length equals 15 residues. Trimming pared 6 bases from V and 4 bases from J, leaving 16 bases between. Germline CDR1 and CDR2: SEHNR and FQNEAQ (reference sequence). CDR3: CASRPKTSDGNTIYF. The CDR3 nucleotides read TGTGCCAGCAGACCAAAGACGTCTGACGGAAACACCATATATTTT.

The chain couples TRBV6-6 to TRBJ2-7; possibly TRBD1 or TRBD2 for D (5 bases each). Germline V gives CDR1 MNHNY, CDR2 SVGAGI (reference sequence). The CDR3 runs to 16 residues. V gave up 4 bases and J gave up 4 bases, with 20 bases separating them. The CDR3 reads CASSFSFLGEKYEQYF. The CDR3 region has the DNA TGTGCCAGCAGTTTCAGTTTTTTGGGGGAGAAGTACGAGCAGTACTTC.

In DNA, the CDR3 is TGCGCCAGCAGCTTGGGGCTAGCGGGGACGACCTACGAGCAGTACTTC. This codes for CASSLGLAGTTYEQYF. The J gene is TRBJ2-7, the V gene TRBV5-1; TRBD2 agrees at 9 bases. Germline values: CDR1 SGHRS, CDR2 YFSETQ. Trimming took 0 bases from V and 2 from J; bases not matched to a gene: 6. The CDR3 is 16 amino acids.

The rearrangement links TRBV11-2 to TRBJ2-1, with 11 positions matching TRBD2. Germline CDR1 reads SGHAT; CDR2 reads FQNNGV. The CDR3 spans 15 residues. With V trimmed by 4 bases and J by 4 bases, 3 bases remained unmatched. The CDR3 region is CASSSSGGRYNEQFF. For the CDR3, the DNA is TGTGCCAGCAGCTCTAGCGGGGGGAGGTACAATGAGCAGTTCTTC.

There are a few counts of this clone. V gene TRBV2 combines with J gene TRBJ1-1; 8 bases map to TRBD1. The CDR3 runs 14 residues. Germline CDR1 reads SNHLY; CDR2 reads FYNNEI. V gave up 6 bases and J gave up 1 base; unmatched junction bases: 4. CDR3 in DNA: TGTGCCAGCAGACCCGGGACAGGGAACACTGAAGCTTTCTTT. Its protein is CASRPGTGNTEAFF.

In the case of this clone: Relative to the germline gene, one junction end is altered; a read error may explain this. This rearrangement joins TRBV27 to TRBJ1-5, with 7 bases matching TRBD1. Germline-derived CDR1 and CDR2 are MNHEY and SMNVEV (reference sequence). This CDR3 contains 18 residues. CDR3 sequence: CASSLFSGTAYSNQPRHF. The DNA for the CDR3 is TGTGCCAGCAGTTTATTCTCCGGGACAGCTTATAGCAATCAGCCCCGGCATTTT.

This clone has just one count. The same CDR3 arises from other DNA sequences in this sample as well. The chain couples TRBV12-5 to TRBJ2-7; 7 bases agree with TRBD1. Germline V gene sequence: CDR1 LGHNT, CDR2 FRNRAP. CDR3 length: 14 amino acids. The V and J ends lost 1 base and 5 bases, in that order; junction bases with no gene match: 5. CDR3 amino acids: CASGLAGTVNEQYF. DNA for the CDR3: TGTGCTAGTGGTTTGGCCGGGACAGTGAACGAGCAGTACTTC. The complete variable domain, with remaining parts taken from reference TRBV12-5 and TRBJ2-7, reads DARVTQTPRHKVTEMGQEVTMRCQPILGHNTVFWYRQTMMQGLELLAYFRNRAPLDDSGMPKDRFSAEMPDATLATLKIQPSEPRDSAVYFCASGLAGTVNEQYFGPGTRLTVT.

A single count supports this clone. The chain is built from TRBV6-5 and TRBJ2-2; possibly TRBD2 for D (6 bases). The CDR3 loop spans 16 amino acids. Germline assignment: CDR1 MNHEY and CDR2 SVGAGI. The V end lost 2 bases, the J end lost 4 bases, and 14 bases lay between the germline ends. CDR3 residues: CASSYLLGGSTGELFF. For the CDR3, the DNA is TGTGCCAGCAGTTACCTGTTAGGAGGGAGCACCGGGGAGCTGTTTTTT.

The genes are TRBV5-4 and TRBJ2-5, with a weak D call TRBD1 (5 bases). In germline, CDR1 is SGHNT, CDR2 YYREEE (reference sequence). The CDR3 extends over 14 amino acids. V gave up 1 base and J gave up 2 bases, with 9 bases separating them. CDR3 sequence reads: CASSLTGRQETQYF. Here the CDR3 DNA reads TGTGCCAGCAGCTTGACAGGCCGGCAAGAGACCCAGTACTTC.

V usage is TRBV19 and J usage is TRBJ1-5; 8 nucleotides agree with TRBD1. Germline CDR1 is LNHDA and CDR2 is SQIVND (reference sequence). The CDR3 spans 16 residues. V shed 5 bases, J shed 2 bases, and the junction held 8 bases outside the gene matches. The CDR3 sequence is CASSVPDRGGNQPQHF. The CDR3 bases are TGTGCCAGTAGTGTCCCCGACAGGGGCGGCAATCAGCCCCAGCATTTT.

The rearrangement links TRBV6-1 to TRBJ2-6; possible D gene TRBD2, 6 bases. The germline V and J ends were trimmed by 5 bases and 0 bases, with 8 bases remaining between them. The CDR3 has 15 amino acids. The germline V gene has CDR1 MNHNS and CDR2 SASEGT. CDR3 sequence reads: CASSWGVSGANVLTF. The CDR3 DNA follows: TGTGCCAGCAGTTGGGGGGTCTCTGGGGCCAACGTCCTGACTTTC.

V and J are TRBV19 and TRBJ1-6; D gene unclear. Trimming stripped 10 bases from V and 10 bases from J, with 17 bases between. CDR3 length: 13 amino acids. Germline V lookup: CDR1 LNHDA, CDR2 SQIVND (reference sequence). CDR3 coding DNA: TGTGCCACGCGGGCGGGTTTAGAATCACCCCTCCACTTT. Residues: CATRAGLESPLHF.

The V gene is TRBV6-5, the J gene TRBJ1-2; 9 bases are a match to TRBD1. This CDR3 is 15 amino acids long. The V and J ends lost 6 bases and 0 bases, in that order; junction bases with no gene match: 5. The germline V gene encodes CDR1 MNHEY and CDR2 SVGAGI. Here the CDR3 DNA reads TGTGCCAGCAGGGAACAGGGGGCGACTAACTATGGCTACACCTTC. It specifies CASREQGATNYGYTF.

The chain couples TRBV29-1 to TRBJ2-7, with D maybe TRBD1 (5 bases). CDR1 and CDR2 (germline): SQVTM, ANQGSEA. V gave up 4 bases and J gave up 2 bases, with 9 bases separating them. The CDR3 contains 12 residues. The CDR3 DNA reads as TGCAGCGTTGTCGACAGCACCTACGAGCAGTACTTC. This translates into CSVVDSTYEQYF.

This clone was counted a single time. V usage is TRBV10-3 and J usage is TRBJ2-5; D uncertain. The length of the CDR3 is 14 residues. CDR1 is ENHRY and CDR2 is SYGVKD in the germline V gene. Trimming cost V 0 bases and J 5 bases, with 10 bases left between them. CDR3 sequence: CAISESTSRETQYF. Written as DNA, the CDR3 is TGTGCCATCAGTGAGTCGACATCCCGGGAGACCCAGTACTTC.

This rearrangement joins TRBV6-1 to TRBJ1-1; TRBD1 matches at 9 bases. Germline-derived CDR1 and CDR2 are MNHNS and SASEGT. With 5 bases clipped from V and 6 bases from J, the junction kept 7 bases outside the gene matches. CDR3 size: 14 residues. The CDR3 nucleotides read TGTGCCAGCAGTAGGACAGGGGTGGTCCCTGAAGCTTTCTTT. It translates to CASSRTGVVPEAFF.

CDR3 amino acids: CASAGQANTGELFF. The CDR3, as DNA: TGTGCCAGCGCGGGACAGGCGAACACCGGGGAGCTGTTTTTT. The rearrangement joins TRBV27 to TRBJ2-2; 8 positions match TRBD1. Looked up from germline, CDR1 is MNHEY and CDR2 is SMNVEV (reference sequence). V shed 8 bases and J 0 bases; nucleotides not matched to a gene: 2. The length of the CDR3 is 14 residues.

The rearrangement links TRBV6-5 to TRBJ2-7, with 7 positions matching TRBD1. The CDR3 extends over 14 amino acids. Trimming at V came to 7 bases and at J to 2 bases, leaving 8 bases not matched to a gene. CDR1 is MNHEY and CDR2 is SVGAGI in the germline V gene. The CDR3 spells CASKWDSLTYEQYF. Written as DNA, the CDR3 is TGTGCCAGCAAATGGGACAGCCTCACCTACGAGCAGTACTTC.

This clone was observed a single time. The V and J genes are TRBV6-6 and TRBJ2-7; D unclear. The CDR3 extends over 13 amino acids. Germline V gives CDR1 MNHNY, CDR2 SVGAGI (reference sequence). Deletions cut 6 bases from V and 3 bases from J, with 12 bases between. As DNA, the CDR3 is TGTGCCAGCAGCCCTGGGCCCTACTACGAGCAGTACTTC. Its translation is CASSPGPYYEQYF.

This rearrangement joins TRBV5-1 to TRBJ1-2; 10 bases agree with TRBD1. From germline, CDR1 is SGHRS and CDR2 YFSETQ. Trimming took 4 bases from V and 1 from J; bases not matched to a gene: 7. The CDR3 covers 16 residues. DNA of the CDR3: TGCGCCAGCAGCGCGGCGGGGGACAGGGGTAACTATGGCTACACCTTC. Translating gives CASSAAGDRGNYGYTF.